Sequencing of this T cell receptor beta chain was carried out in a study of T cells in women clearing cervical HPV infection. Study-wide background: Cases: HPV16-related CIN3 or worse on histology, a couple of invasive cancers. Blood came at first lesion visit for cases, post-clearance for controls.

Overall study findings and caveats: Unknown T-cell numbers per sample may underlie the richness differences.

Assay: immunoSEQ multiplex PCR; the TCRdb copy retains only in-frame clones and omits some. Its table records approximately 34,000 clones. Comment on this clone: What it binds is unknown.

The specimen sequenced was blood buffy coat. This receptor was identified in a woman between 18 and 75 years old with a cervical HPV16 infection that either progressed to CIN3+ or cleared (not recorded which).

This chain's CDR3 is CASSLAGNQPQHF. The CDR3 bases that were read are TGTGCCAGCAGCTTGGCGGGGAACCAGCCC. The chain combines TRBV5-6 with TRBJ1-5, with D hard to call. The sequenced fragment ends 3 residues before the CDR3 boundary, so the rest is inferred from the germline J gene. Germline CDR1 is SGHDT and CDR2 is YYEEEE. This CDR3 region has 13 residues. Trimming removed 0 bases at V and 7 bases at J, with 8 bases between.